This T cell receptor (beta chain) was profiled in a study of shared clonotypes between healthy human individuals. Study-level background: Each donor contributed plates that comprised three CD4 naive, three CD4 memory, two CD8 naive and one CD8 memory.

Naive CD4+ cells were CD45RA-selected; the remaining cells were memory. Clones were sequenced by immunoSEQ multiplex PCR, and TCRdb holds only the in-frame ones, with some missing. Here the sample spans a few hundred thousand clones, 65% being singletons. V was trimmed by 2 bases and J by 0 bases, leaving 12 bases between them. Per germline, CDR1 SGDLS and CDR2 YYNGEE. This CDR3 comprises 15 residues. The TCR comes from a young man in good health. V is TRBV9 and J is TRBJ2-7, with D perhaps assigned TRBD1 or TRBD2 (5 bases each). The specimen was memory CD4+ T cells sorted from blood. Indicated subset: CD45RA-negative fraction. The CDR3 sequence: CASSVAPGTSYEQYF. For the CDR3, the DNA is TGTGCCAGCAGCGTGGCACCAGGGACCTCCTACGAGCAGTACTTC. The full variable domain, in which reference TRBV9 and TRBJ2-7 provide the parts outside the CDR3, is DSGVTQTPKHLITATGQRVTLRCSPRSGDLSVYWYQQSLDQGLQFLIQYYNGEERAKGNILERFSAQQFPDLHSELNLSSLELGDSALYFCASSVAPGTSYEQYFGPGTRLTVT.